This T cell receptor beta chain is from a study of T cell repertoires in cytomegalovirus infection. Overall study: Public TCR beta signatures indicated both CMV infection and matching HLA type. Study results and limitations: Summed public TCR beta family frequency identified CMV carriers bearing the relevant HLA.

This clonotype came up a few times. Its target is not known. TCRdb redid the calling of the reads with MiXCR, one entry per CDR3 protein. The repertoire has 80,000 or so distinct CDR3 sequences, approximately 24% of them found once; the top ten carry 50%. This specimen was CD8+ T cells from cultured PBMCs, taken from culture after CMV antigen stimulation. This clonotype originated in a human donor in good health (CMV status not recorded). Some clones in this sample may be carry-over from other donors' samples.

CDR3 loop: CASSSGGWKGGELFF. The DNA for the CDR3 is TGTGCCAGCAGTTCAGGGGGCTGGAAAGGCGGGGAGCTGTTTTTT. This rearrangement joins TRBV12-3 or TRBV12-4 to TRBJ2-2; 8 bases align to TRBD1. The CDR3 sequence is 15 residues long. Losses at the gene ends were 4 bases for V and 7 bases for J; bases not matched to a gene: 8.